The 6 T cell receptor beta chains given below trace back to one sample, sequenced in a study of blood T cells in healthy people across ages. The use of a sample-barcoded 5' primer and a J-beta primer mix characterized a second PCR of about 7 to 12 cycles. TCRdb used MiXCR to reprocess the 5' RACE reads, holding one entry per CDR3 protein. The sample records under 700,000 distinct CDR3 sequences, 20% to 30% being singletons. This same sample was also part of a study on T cells of mothers and their children.

Sequencing input: blood. The source is a boy between 5 and 17 years old in good health.

In this sample, this clonotype turned up a few times. The chain couples TRBV11-2 to TRBJ2-5, with 10 bases aligning to TRBD2. The DNA end is a closer match to TRBJ2-7, so the J assignment may be wrong. The CDR3 covers 15 residues. Germline-derived CDR1 and CDR2 are SGHAT and FQNNGV. The CDR3 loop reads CASSSSGGAPYEQYF. CDR3 nucleotides: TGTGCCAGCAGCTCTAGCGGGGGAGCCCCGTACGAGCAGTACTTC.

The V gene is TRBV28, the J gene TRBJ2-3; no reliable D call. This CDR3 comprises 15 residues. The germline V gene has CDR1 MDHEN and CDR2 SYDVKM. V lost 7 bases and J lost 0, with 14 bases in between. The CDR3 sequence is CASKDRTVSTDTQYF. The CDR3 DNA sequence: TGTGCCAGCAAAGACCGAACGGTGAGCACAGATACGCAGTATTTT.

This clonotype has more than one count but fewer than ten. The chain links TRBV14 to TRBJ2-3; no clear D gene. The germline V gene encodes CDR1 SGHDN and CDR2 FVKESK. The CDR3 runs 14 residues. Trimming left V 0 bases short and J 5 bases short, with 9 bases between. CDR3 nucleotides: TGTGCCAGCAGCCAAGATAGTTGGCGAGATACGCAGTATTTT. This encodes CASSQDSWRDTQYF.

The chain joins TRBV7-3 to TRBJ2-3; TRBD2 matches 7 bases. Germline CDR1 SGHTA, CDR2 FQGTGA. This CDR3 is 16 amino acids long. Trimming removed 5 bases from V and 1 base from J; junction bases left unmatched: 9. The CDR3 protein is CASSRRGGPGTDTQYF. The CDR3 DNA reads TGTGCCAGCAGCCGGAGGGGAGGGCCGGGCACAGATACGCAGTATTTT.

This clonotype was seen a few times. V usage is TRBV29-1 and J usage is TRBJ2-2; D remains ambiguous. V dropped 2 bases and J dropped 8 bases, with 9 bases sitting between them. The CDR3 extends over 12 amino acids. Germline-derived CDR1 and CDR2 are SQVTM and ANQGSEA. The CDR3 loop reads CSVERLAGELFF. CDR3 in DNA: TGCAGCGTTGAAAGATTGGCGGGGGAGCTGTTTTTT.

This clonotype was seen a handful of times. This rearrangement joins TRBV10-3 to TRBJ2-1; D is perhaps TRBD2 (5 bases). This CDR3 region has 15 residues. CDR1 ENHRY and CDR2 SYGVKD come from the germline V gene. Trimming shortened V by 4 bases and J by 4 bases, and 14 bases separated the two germline ends. CDR3 bases: TGTGCCATCAGTGGCATGAGGGAAAGTTACAATGAGCAGTTCTTC. Its protein is CAISGMRESYNEQFF.